Described below is a single T cell receptor (beta chain) sequence and its context. The antigen remains undetermined. This record comes from a study of OX40 agonist ivuxolimab in advanced cancers. Assay used: immunoSEQ multiplex PCR; TCRdb lists only in-frame clones, some missing. Of about 79,000 clones listed, 85% to 95% are singletons. General study results and limits: Compared with CD4+, CD8+ T cells on average had more expanded clones.

This TCR derives from an adult with an advanced solid tumor such as melanoma, head and neck, liver or kidney cancer. The sequenced sample was CD4+ or CD8+ T cells sorted from blood, obtained in a trial of the OX40 agonist ivuxolimab.

CDR3 coding DNA: TGTGCCAGTAAAAACAGGGGAGGGCAGCCCCAGCATTTT. As protein: CASKNRGGQPQHF. This chain connects TRBV19 to TRBJ1-5, with 7 bases that match TRBD1. Germline CDR1 reads LNHDA; CDR2 reads SQIVND (reference sequence). The ends lost 7 bases at V and 7 bases at J; junction bases unmatched: 7. The CDR3 runs 13 residues.